Following are 2 T cell receptor beta chains from one sample sequenced in a study of T cells in tumors and immune-related adverse events. Using immunoSEQ multiplex PCR, the repertoire was profiled, and TCRdb retains in-frame clones only, with some absent. The sample carries about 4,900 clones, approximately 64% recorded once. The sample was gut tissue, taken from a patient treated with anti-PD-1 therapy. Every receptor here comes from a female donor with metastatic renal cell carcinoma.

This clone has more than one count but fewer than ten. The chain carries TRBV19 and TRBJ1-5, with TRBD1 matching over 8 bases. CDR1 LNHDA and CDR2 SQIVND come from the germline V gene (reference sequence). J was trimmed by 0 bases and V by 1 base; bases with no gene match: 8. CDR3 length: 18 residues. The CDR3 reads CASSIAPRQGYSNQPQHF. As DNA, the CDR3 is TGTGCCAGTAGTATAGCACCCCGACAGGGGTATAGCAATCAGCCCCAGCATTTT.

This chain links TRBV11-3 with TRBJ2-3; 7 bases map to TRBD2. Per germline, CDR1 SGHNT and CDR2 YENEEA. With V trimmed by 2 bases and J by 5 bases, 4 bases remained unmatched. The CDR3 length is 14 residues. CDR3 residues: CASSLYAGEDTQYF. The CDR3 nucleotides are TGTGCCAGCAGCTTATACGCGGGAGAAGATACGCAGTATTTT. Combining the CDR3 with reference TRBV11-3 and TRBJ2-3 gives the whole variable domain EAGVVQSPRYKIIEKKQPVAFWCNPISGHNTLYWYLQNLGQGPELLIRYENEEAVDDSQLPKDRFSAERLKGVDSTLKIQPAELGDSAVYLCASSLYAGEDTQYFGPGTRLTVL.